Listed below are T cell receptor beta chains from one sample, sequenced in a study of shared clonotypes between healthy human individuals. Profiled with immunoSEQ multiplex PCR; TCRdb holds only in-frame clones, not every one. Found here are 550,000 to 600,000 clones, 98% of them singletons; the top ten hold 0.3%. Sequencing used naive CD8+ T cells sorted from blood. These TCRs come from a man aged 30 to 45 in good health. Each CDR3 is given with its conserved first and last residue. The D gene is left open where the match is weak. Not all rows give a size; the values are once, few, many and, for expanded clones, a class.

D gene	clone size	V gene	J gene	CDR3 protein	CDR3 DNA
TRBD2	.	TRBV4-1	TRBJ2-2	CASSQDPPSGNAGELFF	TGCGCCAGCAGCCAAGATCCCCCTAGCGGGAACGCCGGGGAGCTGTTTTTT
TRBD2	.	TRBV7-9	TRBJ2-3	CASSLGAGGSTDTQYF	TGTGCCAGCAGCTTAGGAGCGGGAGGATCCACAGATACGCAGTATTTT
.	.	TRBV28	TRBJ2-1	CASSLRDHRAGFDNEQFF	TGTGCCAGCAGTTTACGGGACCATCGAGCTGGCTTTGACAATGAGCAGTTCTTC
.	once	TRBV10-2	TRBJ2-1	CASTYTNEQFF	TGCGCCAGCACTTACACGAATGAGCAGTTCTTC
.	.	TRBV5-5	TRBJ2-1	CASSLDGSYNEQFF	TGTGCCAGCAGCTTGGATGGGTCCTACAATGAGCAGTTCTTC
.	.	TRBV29-1	TRBJ2-3	CSVEEGYSTDTQYF	TGCAGCGTTGAAGAGGGATATTCTACAGATACGCAGTATTTT
TRBD2	.	TRBV11-2	TRBJ2-3	CASSLGLAGEGTDTQYF	TGTGCCAGCAGCTTAGGACTAGCGGGGGAGGGGACAGATACGCAGTATTTT
.	.	TRBV18	TRBJ2-1	CASRAEYSYNEQFF	TGTGCCAGCCGAGCGGAATACTCCTACAATGAGCAGTTCTTC
.	.	TRBV11-2	TRBJ2-2	CASRPPSAGPGGELFF	TGTGCCAGCAGGCCCCCCTCCGCGGGCCCGGGCGGGGAGCTGTTTTTT
TRBD1	.	TRBV7-6	TRBJ2-1	CASTPLGDSPYNEQFF	TGTGCCAGCACCCCCTTAGGGGACAGTCCCTACAATGAGCAGTTCTTC
.	.	TRBV2	TRBJ2-4	CASLGSGKNIQYF	TGTGCCAGCCTGGGGAGCGGAAAAAACATTCAGTACTTC
.	.	TRBV27	TRBJ2-4	CASSLRPYGNIQYF	TGTGCCAGCAGTTTACGCCCATATGGGAACATTCAGTACTTC
.	.	TRBV29-1	TRBJ2-1	CSVEGMARGVYNEQFF	TGCAGCGTTGAGGGCATGGCCAGGGGTGTTTACAATGAGCAGTTCTTC
.	.	TRBV6-6	TRBJ2-5	CASSYSQFDQETQYF	TGTGCCAGCAGTTACAGCCAGTTTGATCAAGAGACCCAGTACTTC
TRBD1	.	TRBV7-9	TRBJ1-1	CASSPRDRALNTEAFF	TGTGCCAGCAGCCCCCGGGACAGGGCGCTGAACACTGAAGCTTTCTTT
.	.	TRBV27	TRBJ1-5	CASSPAGNQPQHF	TGTGCCAGCAGCCCCGCTGGCAATCAGCCCCAGCATTTT
TRBD1	.	TRBV13	TRBJ2-7	CASSQGAYEQYF	TGTGCCAGCTCCCAGGGGGCCTACGAGCAGTACTTC
TRBD2	.	TRBV5-8	TRBJ2-7	CASSLAGHYEQYF	TGTGCCAGCAGCCTAGCGGGTCACTACGAGCAGTACTTC
TRBD1	once	TRBV4-3	TRBJ2-1	CASSLEWPGQGYNEQFF	TGCGCCAGCAGCCTGGAATGGCCGGGACAGGGGTACAATGAGCAGTTCTTC
.	once	TRBV19	TRBJ2-1	CASSIEGHNEQFF	TGTGCCAGTAGTATAGAGGGGCACAATGAGCAGTTCTTC
.	.	TRBV7-2	TRBJ2-2	CASSFLTGNTGELFF	TGTGCCAGCAGCTTCCTGACAGGCAACACCGGGGAGCTGTTTTTT
TRBD2	.	TRBV29-1	TRBJ2-3	CSVESREADTQYF	TGCAGCGTTGAAAGCCGGGAGGCAGATACGCAGTATTTT
TRBD2	.	TRBV30	TRBJ2-7	CAWSPGLALDEQYF	TGTGCCTGGAGTCCGGGACTAGCGCTGGACGAGCAGTACTTC
TRBD2	.	TRBV13	TRBJ2-1	CASSFSGISYNEQFF	TGTGCCAGCAGCTTTAGCGGGATTTCCTACAATGAGCAGTTCTTC
TRBD1	.	TRBV7-9	TRBJ2-7	CASSSDRGYEQYF	TGTGCCAGCAGCTCCGACAGGGGGTACGAGCAGTACTTC
TRBD1	.	TRBV6-6	TRBJ1-2	CASSKGQVNYGYTF	TGTGCCAGCAGTAAGGGACAGGTGAACTATGGCTACACCTTC
.	.	TRBV27	TRBJ2-7	CASSRTSRREQYF	TGTGCCAGCAGTCGCACCAGCCGGAGGGAGCAGTACTTC
.	.	TRBV6-1	TRBJ2-1	CASRAPGHPNEQFF	TGTGCCAGCAGAGCCCCGGGACACCCCAATGAGCAGTTCTTC
TRBD1	.	TRBV6-1	TRBJ1-4	CASSELGQVEKLFF	TGTGCCAGCAGTGAACTCGGACAGGTTGAAAAACTGTTTTTT
TRBD2	.	TRBV27	TRBJ2-3	CASSTTSGGNTDTQYF	TGTGCCAGCAGTACAACTAGCGGGGGGAACACAGATACGCAGTATTTT
TRBD1	.	TRBV19	TRBJ1-2	CASSGGPGQDTNYGYTF	TGTGCCAGTAGTGGGGGGCCGGGACAGGACACTAACTATGGCTACACCTTC
.	once	TRBV27	TRBJ1-5	CASRPQGLSNQPQHF	TGTGCCAGCAGACCACAGGGACTGAGCAATCAGCCCCAGCATTTT
TRBD2	.	TRBV4-1	TRBJ2-1	CASSQDPSGGRYYEQFF	TGCGCCAGCAGCCAAGATCCGAGTGGCGGGAGATACTATGAGCAGTTCTTC
.	.	TRBV5-5	TRBJ2-7	CASSLGQGPNEQYF	TGTGCCAGCAGCTTGGGCCAGGGTCCCAACGAGCAGTACTTC
.	.	TRBV20-1	TRBJ2-1	CSAPVGEQFF	TGCAGTGCGCCGGTGGGTGAGCAGTTCTTC
TRBD1	.	TRBV7-9	TRBJ2-7	CASSSGTAIYEQYF	TGTGCCAGCAGCTCTGGGACAGCCATCTACGAGCAGTACTTC
.	.	TRBV28	TRBJ2-7	CASSLFPEEDRNSYEQYF	TGTGCCAGCAGTTTATTCCCGGAAGAGGACCGCAACTCCTACGAGCAGTACTTC
TRBD2	.	TRBV7-9	TRBJ2-3	CASSPPGSGSGTDTQYF	TGTGCCAGCAGCCCACCGGGTAGCGGGAGCGGGACAGATACGCAGTATTTT
.	.	TRBV6-1	TRBJ2-3	CASKKVQGWVDTQYF	TGTGCCAGCAAGAAGGTACAGGGTTGGGTCGATACGCAGTATTTT
.	.	TRBV28	TRBJ2-7	CASSPLGPGRDSEQYF	TGTGCCAGCAGCCCACTAGGCCCAGGAAGGGATTCCGAGCAGTACTTC